Listed here is a single TCR beta chain. V gave up 1 base and J gave up 0 bases, with 16 bases separating them. Germline CDR1 SGHTA, CDR2 FQGNSA. This CDR3 is 19 amino acids long. The sample belongs to a study of T-cell memory formation after mild COVID-19. TCRdb reanalysed the 5' RACE reads using MiXCR and keeps one entry per CDR3 protein. Here the sample spans 120,000 to 150,000 distinct CDR3 sequences, 15% to 20% being singletons. This receptor was taken from an adult woman who had mild COVID-19 (a few samples of this study predate the infection). Cell type and time point are not known. V and J are TRBV7-2 and TRBJ2-6, with D possibly TRBD1 on 5 matching bases. Sequenced input: PBMCs or a T cell subset sorted from them (not recorded which). The CDR3 DNA follows: TGTGCCAGCAGCTTAGTGCAGGGATTGGCCTCCTCTGGGGCCAACGTCCTGACTTTC. Its translation: CASSLVQGLASSGANVLTF.